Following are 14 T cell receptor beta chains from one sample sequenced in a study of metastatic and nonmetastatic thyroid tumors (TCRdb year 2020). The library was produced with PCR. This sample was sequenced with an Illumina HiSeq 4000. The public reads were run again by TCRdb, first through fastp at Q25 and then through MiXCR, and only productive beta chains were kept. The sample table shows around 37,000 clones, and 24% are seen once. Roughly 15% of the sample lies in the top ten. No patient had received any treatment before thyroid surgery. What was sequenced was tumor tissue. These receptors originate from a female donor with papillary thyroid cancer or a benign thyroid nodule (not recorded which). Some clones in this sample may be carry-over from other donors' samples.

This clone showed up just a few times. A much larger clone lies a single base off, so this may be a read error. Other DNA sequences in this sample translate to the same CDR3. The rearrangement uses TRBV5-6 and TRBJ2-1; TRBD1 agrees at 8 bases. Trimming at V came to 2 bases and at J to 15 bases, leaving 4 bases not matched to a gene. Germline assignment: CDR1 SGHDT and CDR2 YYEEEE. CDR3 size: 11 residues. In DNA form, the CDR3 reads TGTGCCAGCAGCTTCAGGGGGCGTCTGTTCTTC. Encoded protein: CASSFRGRLFF.

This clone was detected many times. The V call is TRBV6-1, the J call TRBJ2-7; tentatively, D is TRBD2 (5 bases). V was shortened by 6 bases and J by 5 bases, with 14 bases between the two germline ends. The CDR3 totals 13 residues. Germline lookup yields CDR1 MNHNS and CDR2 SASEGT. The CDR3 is CASSRYGVHEQYF. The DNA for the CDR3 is TGTGCCAGCAGCCGGTACGGGGTCCACGAGCAGTACTTC.

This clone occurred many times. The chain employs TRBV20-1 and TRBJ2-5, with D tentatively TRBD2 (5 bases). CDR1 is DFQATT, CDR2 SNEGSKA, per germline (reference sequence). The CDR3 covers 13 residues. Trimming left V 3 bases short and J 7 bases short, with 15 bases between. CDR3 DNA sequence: TGCAGTGCTAGTGAGGGTCTAGTTGGGACCCAGTACTTC. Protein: CSASEGLVGTQYF.

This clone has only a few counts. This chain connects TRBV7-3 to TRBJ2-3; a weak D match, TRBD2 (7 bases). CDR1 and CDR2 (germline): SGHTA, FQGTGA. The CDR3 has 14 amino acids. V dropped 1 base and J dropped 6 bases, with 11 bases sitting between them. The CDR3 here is CASSLKGGGDTQYF. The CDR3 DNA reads TGTGCCAGCAGCTTAAAAGGGGGGGGGGATACGCAGTATTTT.

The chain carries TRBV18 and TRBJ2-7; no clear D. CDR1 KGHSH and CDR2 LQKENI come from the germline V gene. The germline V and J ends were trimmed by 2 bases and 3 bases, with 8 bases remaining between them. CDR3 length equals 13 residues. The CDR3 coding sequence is TGTGCCAGCTCACCATCTCGAGGCTACGAGCAGTACTTC. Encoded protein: CASSPSRGYEQYF. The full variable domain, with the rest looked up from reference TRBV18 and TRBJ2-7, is NAGVMQNPRHLVRRRGQEARLRCSPMKGHSHVYWYRQLPEEGLKFMVYLQKENIIDESGMPKERFSAEFPKEGPSILRIQQVVRGDSAAYFCASSPSRGYEQYFGPGTRLTVT.

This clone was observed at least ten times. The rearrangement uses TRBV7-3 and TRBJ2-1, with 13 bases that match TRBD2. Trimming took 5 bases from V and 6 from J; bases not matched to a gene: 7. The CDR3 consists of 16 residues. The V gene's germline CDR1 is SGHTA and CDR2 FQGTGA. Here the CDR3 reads CASSPGLAGVINEQFF. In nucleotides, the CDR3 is TGTGCCAGCAGCCCAGGACTAGCGGGAGTAATCAATGAGCAGTTCTTC.

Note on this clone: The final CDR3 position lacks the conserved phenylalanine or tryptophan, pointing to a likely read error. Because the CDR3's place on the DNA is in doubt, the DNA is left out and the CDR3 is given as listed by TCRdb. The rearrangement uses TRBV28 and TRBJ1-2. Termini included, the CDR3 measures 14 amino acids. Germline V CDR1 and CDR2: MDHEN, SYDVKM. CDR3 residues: CASTPTVTRGGYTL.

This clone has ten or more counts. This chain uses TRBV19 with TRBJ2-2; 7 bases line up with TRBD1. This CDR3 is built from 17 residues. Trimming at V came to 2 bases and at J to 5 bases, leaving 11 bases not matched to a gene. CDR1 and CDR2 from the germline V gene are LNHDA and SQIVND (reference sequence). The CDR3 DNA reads TGTGCCAGTAGTATATTGGCCGGGACAGAGGAGACCGGGGAGCTGTTTTTT. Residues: CASSILAGTEETGELFF.

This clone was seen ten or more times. CDR3 in amino acids: CATSDFERGGTDTQYF. CDR3 nucleotides: TGTGCCACCAGTGATTTCGAGCGGGGAGGGACAGATACGCAGTATTTT. The chain combines TRBV24-1 with TRBJ2-3, with TRBD2 matching 7 bases. CDR3 size: 16 residues. V lost 1 base to trimming and J lost 3 bases; unmatched junction nucleotides: 6. Germline V gene data show CDR1 as KGHDR and CDR2 as SFDVKD.

CDR3 sequence reads: CATSSHTDTQYF. In nucleotides, the CDR3 is TGTGCCACCAGCAGCCACACAGATACGCAGTATTTT. This chain links TRBV15 with TRBJ2-3; D not certain. The V gene's germline CDR1 is LNHNV and CDR2 YYDKDF (reference sequence). V lost 3 bases to trimming and J lost 2 bases, with 3 bases between them. The CDR3 is 12 amino acids. Based on the CDR3 plus reference TRBV15 and TRBJ2-3, the full variable domain is DAMVIQNPRYQVTQFGKPVTLSCSQTLNHNVMYWYQQKSSQAPKLLFHYYDKDFNNEADTPDNFQSRRPNTSFCFLDIRSPGLGDTAMYLCATSSHTDTQYFGPGTRLTVL.

The CDR3 protein is CSADGSDSHTEAFF. The CDR3 DNA sequence: TGCAGTGCAGACGGATCCGACAGCCACACTGAAGCTTTCTTT. V usage is TRBV20-1 and J usage is TRBJ1-1, with D tentatively TRBD1 (5 bases). The CDR3 covers 14 residues. The germline CDR1 and CDR2 sequences are DFQATT and SNEGSKA (reference sequence). V was clipped by 6 bases and J by 3 bases, with 17 bases between them.

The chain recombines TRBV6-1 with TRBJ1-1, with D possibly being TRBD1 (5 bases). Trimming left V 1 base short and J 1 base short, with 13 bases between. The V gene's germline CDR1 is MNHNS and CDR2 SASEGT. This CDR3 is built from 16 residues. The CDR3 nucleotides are TGTGCCAGCAGTGAAGAGGGACTAACAGGGAACACTGAAGCTTTCTTT. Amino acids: CASSEEGLTGNTEAFF.

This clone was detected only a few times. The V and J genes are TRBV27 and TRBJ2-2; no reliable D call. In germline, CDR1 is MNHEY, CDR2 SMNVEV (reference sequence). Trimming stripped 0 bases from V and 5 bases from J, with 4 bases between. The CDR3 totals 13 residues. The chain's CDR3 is CASSLSTTGELFF. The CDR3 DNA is TGTGCCAGCAGTTTATCGACTACCGGGGAGCTGTTTTTT.

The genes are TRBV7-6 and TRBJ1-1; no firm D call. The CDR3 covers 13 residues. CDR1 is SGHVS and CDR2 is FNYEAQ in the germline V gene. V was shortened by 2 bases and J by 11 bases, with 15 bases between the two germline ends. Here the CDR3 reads CASSLSVRNRAFF. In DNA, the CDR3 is TGTGCCAGCAGCTTATCAGTCCGTAATCGGGCTTTCTTT.